The 10 T cell receptor beta chains in this list originate from one sample, sequenced in a study of T cell repertoires in cytomegalovirus infection. TCRdb reprocessed the reads via MiXCR and lists one record per CDR3 protein. The data contain 95,000 to 150,000 distinct CDR3 sequences, approximately 30% of them singletons. Their recognized antigens are unknown. Material: CD8+ T cells from cultured PBMCs, obtained from culture after CMV antigen stimulation. These receptors all stem from a human donor in good health (CMV status not recorded). Some clones in this sample may be carry-over from other donors' samples.

The chain is built from TRBV28 and TRBJ2-7, with a tentative D call TRBD2 (5 bases). The V end lost 5 bases, the J end lost 1 base, and 12 bases lay between the germline ends. The CDR3 contains 14 residues. Per the germline V gene, CDR1 is MDHEN and CDR2 is SYDVKM. The CDR3 DNA reads as TGTGCCAGCAGTGATCGGACTCCGTCCTACGAGCAGTACTTC. This codes for CASSDRTPSYEQYF.

This clonotype was detected a few times. The chain employs TRBV6-5 and TRBJ1-2; D possibly corresponds to TRBD1 (5 bases). CDR1 is MNHEY and CDR2 is SVGAGI in the germline V gene. Deletions cut 5 bases from V and 8 bases from J, with 18 bases between. This CDR3 comprises 14 residues. CDR3 in amino acids: CASSSSGTRGGYTF. The CDR3 region has the DNA TGTGCCAGCAGTAGCTCAGGCACAAGGGGCGGCTACACCTTC.

The V and J genes are TRBV10-3 and TRBJ2-5; tentative D call: TRBD2 (5 bases). Between the trimmed V and J ends, which lost 2 bases and 9 bases, there was a span of 19 bases. Looked up from germline, CDR1 is ENHRY and CDR2 is SYGVKD. The CDR3 runs 15 residues. The CDR3 DNA follows: TGTGCCATCAGTGAGCCCGGAACTAGAGTGTTGGCCCAGTACTTC. This codes for CAISEPGTRVLAQYF.

This chain links TRBV4-2 with TRBJ2-3, with 7 nucleotides matching TRBD2. The CDR3 sequence is 14 residues long. The V gene end was trimmed by 6 bases and the J gene end by 7 bases; junction bases not matched to a gene: 10. Germline CDR1 is LGHNA and CDR2 is YNFKEQ. The CDR3 region has the DNA TGTGCCAGCAGTTGGGACTACCGAATCCATACGCAGTATTTT. It encodes CASSWDYRIHTQYF.

This clonotype was detected a few times. This sequence joins TRBV7-9 and TRBJ1-3; D uncertain. From germline, CDR1 is SEHNR and CDR2 FQNEAQ (reference sequence). V was clipped by 5 bases and J by 0 bases, with 8 bases between them. The CDR3 totals 14 residues. The CDR3 sequence is CASSHPDSGNTIYF. The CDR3 DNA is TGTGCCAGCAGCCACCCTGACTCTGGAAACACCATATATTTT. The entire variable domain, with the rest obtained from reference TRBV7-9 and TRBJ1-3, is as follows: DTGVSQNPRHKITKRGQNVTFRCDPISEHNRLYWYRQTLGQGPEFLTYFQNEAQLEKSRLLSDRFSAERPKGSFSTLEIQRTEQGDSAMYLCASSHPDSGNTIYFGEGSWLTVV.

The chain recombines TRBV27 with TRBJ2-7; D may be TRBD1 (5 bases). CDR3 length: 14 residues. Germline assignment: CDR1 MNHEY and CDR2 SMNVEV (reference sequence). V was pared by 3 bases and J by 0 bases, with 9 bases between. The CDR3 spells CASSLSTGSYEQYF. CDR3 coding DNA: TGTGCCAGCAGTTTGAGTACAGGCTCCTACGAGCAGTACTTC.

The sample holds a few counts of this clonotype. This chain connects TRBV7-9 to TRBJ2-1, with 8 bases identical to TRBD1. This CDR3 has 15 amino acids. CDR1 and CDR2 (germline): SEHNR, FQNEAQ (reference sequence). V gave up 5 bases and J gave up 4 bases; unmatched junction bases: 7. CDR3: CASSPGQGNYNEQFF. CDR3 in DNA: TGTGCCAGCAGCCCAGGACAGGGCAATTACAATGAGCAGTTCTTC. The variable domain in full, completed from reference TRBV7-9 and TRBJ2-1, reads DTGVSQNPRHKITKRGQNVTFRCDPISEHNRLYWYRQTLGQGPEFLTYFQNEAQLEKSRLLSDRFSAERPKGSFSTLEIQRTEQGDSAMYLCASSPGQGNYNEQFFGPGTRLTVL.

The rearrangement uses TRBV5-4 and TRBJ1-2; D not resolved. The CDR3 runs to 14 residues. Germline lookup yields CDR1 SGHNT and CDR2 YYREEE (reference sequence). V shed 3 bases and J shed 3 bases, with 12 bases lying between them. This CDR3 reads CASSSIGSDYGYTF. Here the CDR3 DNA reads TGTGCCAGCAGCTCCATAGGGAGCGACTATGGCTACACCTTC. Variable domain in full (rest from reference TRBV5-4 and TRBJ1-2): ETGVTQSPTHLIKTRGQQVTLRCSSQSGHNTVSWYQQALGQGPQFIFQYYREEENGRGNFPPRFSGLQFPNYSSELNVNALELDDSALYLCASSSIGSDYGYTFGSGTRLTVV.

This clonotype was counted between two and nine times. The rearrangement uses TRBV7-6 and TRBJ1-6; 11 nucleotides align to TRBD1. In germline, CDR1 is SGHVS, CDR2 FNYEAQ. With V trimmed by 1 base and J by 9 bases, 8 bases remained unmatched. CDR3 length: 17 amino acids. CDR3 sequence reads: CASSLGLDRGRSSPLHF. CDR3 sequence (DNA): TGTGCCAGCAGCTTAGGCCTGGACAGGGGGCGCAGTTCACCCCTCCACTTT.

The chain has TRBV14 and TRBJ1-1, with D possibly TRBD1 on 6 matching bases. The germline V gene encodes CDR1 SGHDN and CDR2 FVKESK. This CDR3 is built from 13 residues. V shed 4 bases and J shed 4 bases, with 10 bases lying between them. CDR3 nucleotide sequence: TGTGCCAGCAGCCTGCAGGGGTTCACTGAAGCTTTCTTT. Translating gives CASSLQGFTEAFF.